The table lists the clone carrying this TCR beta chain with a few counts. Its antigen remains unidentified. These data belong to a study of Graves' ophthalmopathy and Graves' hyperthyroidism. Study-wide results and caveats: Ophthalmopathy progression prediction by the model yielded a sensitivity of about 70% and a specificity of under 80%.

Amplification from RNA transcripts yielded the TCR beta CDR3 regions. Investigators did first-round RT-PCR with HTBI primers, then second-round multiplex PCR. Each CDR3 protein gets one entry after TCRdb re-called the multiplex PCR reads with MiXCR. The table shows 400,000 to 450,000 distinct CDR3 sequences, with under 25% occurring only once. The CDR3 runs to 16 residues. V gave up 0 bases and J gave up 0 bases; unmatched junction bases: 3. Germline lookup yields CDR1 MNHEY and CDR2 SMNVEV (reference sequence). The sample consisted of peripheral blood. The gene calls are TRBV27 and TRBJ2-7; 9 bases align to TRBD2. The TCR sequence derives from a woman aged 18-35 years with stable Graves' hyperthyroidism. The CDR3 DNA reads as TGTGCCAGCAGTTTATCGCTAGCGGGGAGCTCCTACGAGCAGTACTTC. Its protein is CASSLSLAGSSYEQYF.